Reported below is one T cell receptor (beta chain). Some clones are missing from TCRdb's copy, which holds only in-frame ones; the method was immunoSEQ multiplex PCR. The sample lists 25,000 to 35,000 clones; approximately 84% were seen once. This sample is drawn from a study of OX40 agonist ivuxolimab in advanced cancers. This CDR3 is built from 13 residues. Trimming cost V 4 bases and J 1 base, with 7 bases left between them. Germline V gene data show CDR1 as MNHEY and CDR2 as SMNVEV (reference sequence). The chain carries TRBV27 and TRBJ1-1; D is ambiguous. The origin of this receptor is an adult with an advanced solid tumor such as melanoma, head and neck, liver or kidney cancer. The sequencing here drew on CD4+ or CD8+ T cells sorted from blood, taken in a trial of the OX40 agonist ivuxolimab. The CDR3: CASSSTENTEAFF. For the CDR3, the DNA is TGTGCCAGCAGTTCCACAGAGAACACTGAAGCTTTCTTT.